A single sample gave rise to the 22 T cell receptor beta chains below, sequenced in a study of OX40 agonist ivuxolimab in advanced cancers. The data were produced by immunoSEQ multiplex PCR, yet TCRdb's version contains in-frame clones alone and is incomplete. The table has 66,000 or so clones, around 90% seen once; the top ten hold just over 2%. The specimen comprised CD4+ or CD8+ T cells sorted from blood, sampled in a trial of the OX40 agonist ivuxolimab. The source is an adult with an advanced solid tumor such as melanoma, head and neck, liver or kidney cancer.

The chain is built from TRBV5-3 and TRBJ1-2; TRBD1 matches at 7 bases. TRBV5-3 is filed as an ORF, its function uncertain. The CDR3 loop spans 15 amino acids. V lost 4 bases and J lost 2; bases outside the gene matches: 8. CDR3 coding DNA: TGTGCCAGAAGCAGACCCCCAGGGGGGAACTATGGCTACACCTTC. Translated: CARSRPPGGNYGYTF.

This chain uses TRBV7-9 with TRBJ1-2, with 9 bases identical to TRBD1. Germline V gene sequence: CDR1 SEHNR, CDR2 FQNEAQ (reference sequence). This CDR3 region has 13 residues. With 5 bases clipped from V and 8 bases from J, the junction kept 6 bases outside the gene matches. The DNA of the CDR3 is TGTGCCAGCAGCCGGACAGGGGTCGGGGGCTACACCTTC. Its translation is CASSRTGVGGYTF.

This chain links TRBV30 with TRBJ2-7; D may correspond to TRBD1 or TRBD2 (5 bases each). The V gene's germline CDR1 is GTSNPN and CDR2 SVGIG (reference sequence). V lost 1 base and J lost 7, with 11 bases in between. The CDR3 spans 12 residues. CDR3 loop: CAWSEGRREQYF. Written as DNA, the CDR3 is TGTGCCTGGAGTGAGGGGAGACGGGAGCAGTACTTC.

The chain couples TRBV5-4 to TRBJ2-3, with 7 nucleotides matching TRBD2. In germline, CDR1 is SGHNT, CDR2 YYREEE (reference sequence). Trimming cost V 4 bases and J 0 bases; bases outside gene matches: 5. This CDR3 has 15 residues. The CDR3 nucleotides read TGTGCCAGCAGCGGGGGGGGACCTAGCACAGATACGCAGTATTTT. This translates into CASSGGGPSTDTQYF.

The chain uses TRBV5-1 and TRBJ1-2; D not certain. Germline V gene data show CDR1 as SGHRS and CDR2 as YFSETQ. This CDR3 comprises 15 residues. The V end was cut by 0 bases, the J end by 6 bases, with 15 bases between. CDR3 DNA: TGCGCCAGCAGCTTGGCACAGCTAGACTTGGATGGCTACACCTTC. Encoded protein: CASSLAQLDLDGYTF.

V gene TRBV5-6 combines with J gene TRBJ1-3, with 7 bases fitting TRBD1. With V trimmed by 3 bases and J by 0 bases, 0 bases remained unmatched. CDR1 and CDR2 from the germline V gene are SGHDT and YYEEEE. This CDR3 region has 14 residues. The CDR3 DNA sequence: TGTGCCAGCAGCTACAGGGGCTCTGGAAACACCATATATTTT. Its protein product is CASSYRGSGNTIYF.

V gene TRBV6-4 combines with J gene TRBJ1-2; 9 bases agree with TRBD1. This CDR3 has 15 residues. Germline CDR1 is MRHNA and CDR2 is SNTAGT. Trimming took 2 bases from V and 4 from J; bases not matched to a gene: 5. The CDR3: CASSDTGTGIYGYTF. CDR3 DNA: TGTGCCAGCAGTGACACAGGGACAGGGATCTATGGCTACACCTTC.

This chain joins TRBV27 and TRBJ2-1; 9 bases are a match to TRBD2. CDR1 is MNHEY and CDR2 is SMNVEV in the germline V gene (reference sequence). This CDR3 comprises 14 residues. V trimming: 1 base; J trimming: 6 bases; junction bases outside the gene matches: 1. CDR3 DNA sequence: TGTGCCAGCAGTTTATTAGCGGGAGTCAATGAGCAGTTCTTC. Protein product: CASSLLAGVNEQFF.

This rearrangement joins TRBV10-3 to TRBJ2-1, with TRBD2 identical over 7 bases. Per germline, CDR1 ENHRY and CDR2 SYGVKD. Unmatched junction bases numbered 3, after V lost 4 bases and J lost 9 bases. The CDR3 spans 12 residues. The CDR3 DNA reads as TGTGCCATCAGTGTTCTAGCGGTTGAGCAGTTCTTC. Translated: CAISVLAVEQFF.

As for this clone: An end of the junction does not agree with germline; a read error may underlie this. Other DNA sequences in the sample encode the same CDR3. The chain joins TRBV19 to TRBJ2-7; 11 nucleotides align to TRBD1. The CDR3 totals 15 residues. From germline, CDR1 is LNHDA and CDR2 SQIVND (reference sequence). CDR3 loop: CASSAGTGGRYEQYF. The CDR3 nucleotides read TGTGCCAGTAGCGCCGGGACAGGGGGGCGCTACGAGCAGTATTTC.

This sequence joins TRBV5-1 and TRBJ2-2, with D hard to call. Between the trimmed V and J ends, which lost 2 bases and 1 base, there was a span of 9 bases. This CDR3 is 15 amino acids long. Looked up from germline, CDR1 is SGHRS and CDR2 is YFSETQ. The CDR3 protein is CASSLRLQNTGELFF. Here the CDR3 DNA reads TGCGCCAGCAGCTTAAGGCTACAGAACACCGGGGAGCTGTTTTTT.

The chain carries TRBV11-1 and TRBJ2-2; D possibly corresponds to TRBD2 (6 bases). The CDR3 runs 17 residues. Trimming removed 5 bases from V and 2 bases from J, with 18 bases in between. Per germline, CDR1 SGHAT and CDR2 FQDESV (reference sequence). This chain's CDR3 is CASSRGGGTKNTGELFF. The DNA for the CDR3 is TGTGCCAGCAGCCGCGGCGGAGGGACCAAAAACACCGGGGAGCTGTTTTTT.

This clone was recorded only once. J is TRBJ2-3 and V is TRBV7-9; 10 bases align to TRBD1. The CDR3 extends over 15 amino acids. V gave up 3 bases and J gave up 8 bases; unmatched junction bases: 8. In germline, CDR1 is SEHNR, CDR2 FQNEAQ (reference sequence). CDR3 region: CASSFGDRGHGTQYF. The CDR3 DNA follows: TGTGCCAGCAGCTTTGGAGACAGGGGGCATGGTACGCAGTATTTT.

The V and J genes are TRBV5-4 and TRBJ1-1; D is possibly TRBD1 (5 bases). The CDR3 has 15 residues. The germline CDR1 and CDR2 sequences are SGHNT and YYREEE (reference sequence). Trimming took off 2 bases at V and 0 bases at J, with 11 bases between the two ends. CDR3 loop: CASSFLGRVNTEAFF. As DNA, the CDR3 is TGTGCCAGCAGCTTTTTGGGCAGGGTGAACACTGAAGCTTTCTTT.

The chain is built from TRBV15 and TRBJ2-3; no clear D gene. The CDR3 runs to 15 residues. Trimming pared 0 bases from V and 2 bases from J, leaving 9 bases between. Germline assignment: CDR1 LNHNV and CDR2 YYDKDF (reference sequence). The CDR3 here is CATSRDLANTDTQYF. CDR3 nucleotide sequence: TGTGCCACCAGCAGAGATTTGGCTAACACAGATACGCAGTATTTT.

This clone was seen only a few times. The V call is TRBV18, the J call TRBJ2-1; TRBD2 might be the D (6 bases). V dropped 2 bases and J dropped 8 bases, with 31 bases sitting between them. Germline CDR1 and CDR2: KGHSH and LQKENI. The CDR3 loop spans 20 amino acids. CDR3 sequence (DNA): TGTGCCAGCTCACCAGTAGGACTATTCAGCATCTTGGCAGTGTTGGATGAGCAGTTCTTC. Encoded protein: CASSPVGLFSILAVLDEQFF. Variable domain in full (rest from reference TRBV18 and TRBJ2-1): NAGVMQNPRHLVRRRGQEARLRCSPMKGHSHVYWYRQLPEEGLKFMVYLQKENIIDESGMPKERFSAEFPKEGPSILRIQQVVRGDSAAYFCASSPVGLFSILAVLDEQFFGPGTRLTVL.

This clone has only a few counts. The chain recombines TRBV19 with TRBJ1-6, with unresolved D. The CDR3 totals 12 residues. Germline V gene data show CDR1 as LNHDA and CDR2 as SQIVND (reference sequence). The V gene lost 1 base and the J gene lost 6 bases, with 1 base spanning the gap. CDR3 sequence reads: CASSIVNSPLHF. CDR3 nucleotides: TGTGCCAGTAGTATAGTTAATTCACCCCTCCACTTT.

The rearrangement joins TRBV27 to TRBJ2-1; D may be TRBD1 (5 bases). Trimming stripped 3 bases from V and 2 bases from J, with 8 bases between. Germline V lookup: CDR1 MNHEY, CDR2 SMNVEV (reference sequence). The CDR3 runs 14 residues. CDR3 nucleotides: TGTGCCAGCAGTTTCGAAGGGGCCTACAATGAGCAGTTCTTC. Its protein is CASSFEGAYNEQFF.

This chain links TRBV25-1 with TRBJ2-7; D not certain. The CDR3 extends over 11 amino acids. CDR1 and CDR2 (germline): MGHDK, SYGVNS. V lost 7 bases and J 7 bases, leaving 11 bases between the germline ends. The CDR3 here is CASTPDREQYF. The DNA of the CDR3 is TGTGCCAGCACCCCGGATCGGGAGCAGTACTTC.

In DNA form, the CDR3 reads TGCGCCAGCAGCGCCAATTTCGGATCTTACGAGCAGTACTTC. Translated: CASSANFGSYEQYF. The chain couples TRBV4-3 to TRBJ2-7; no definite D call. V was pared by 5 bases and J by 4 bases, with 15 bases between. Germline CDR1 reads LGHNA; CDR2 reads YSLEER. The CDR3 covers 14 residues.

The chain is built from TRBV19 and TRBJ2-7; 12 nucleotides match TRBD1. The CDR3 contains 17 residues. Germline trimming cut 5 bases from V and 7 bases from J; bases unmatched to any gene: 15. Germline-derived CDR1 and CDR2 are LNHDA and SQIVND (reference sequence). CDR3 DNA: TGTGCCAGTAGTCCACGGGACAGGGGGCGAGGATGGGGAGAGCAGTACTTC. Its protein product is CASSPRDRGRGWGEQYF.

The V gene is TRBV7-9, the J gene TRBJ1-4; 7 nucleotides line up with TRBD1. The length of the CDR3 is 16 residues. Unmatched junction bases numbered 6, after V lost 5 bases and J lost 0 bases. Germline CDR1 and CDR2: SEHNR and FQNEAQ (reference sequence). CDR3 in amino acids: CASSPAGGPTNEKLFF. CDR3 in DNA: TGTGCCAGCAGCCCAGCAGGGGGGCCAACTAATGAAAAACTGTTTTTT.